This T cell receptor (beta chain) was found in a study of cytomegalovirus exposure and HLA in healthy donors. Overall study findings and caveats: Immune exposure information comprised only CMV serostatus.

60 Vbeta and 13 Jbeta primers were used in PCR. Clones were read by immunoSEQ multiplex PCR, and TCRdb kept only the in-frame ones, dropping some. The table shows roughly 190,000 clones, with 80% to 85% occurring only once. As concerns this clone: Antigen: not known.

Between the trimmed V and J ends, which lost 0 bases and 5 bases, there was a span of 10 bases. The germline gives CDR1 LGHNA, CDR2 YSLEER. The CDR3 extends over 14 amino acids. This receptor was identified in a middle-aged woman in good health and CMV-seronegative. Material: PBMCs. V and J are TRBV4-3 and TRBJ1-1, with D hard to call. CDR3 nucleotide sequence: TGCGCCAGCAGCCAAGATCTAGGTGGGACTGAAGCTTTCTTT. Residues: CASSQDLGGTEAFF.